The sequence of this T cell receptor beta chain was determined in a study of T cells in Graves' hyperthyroidism and ophthalmopathy (dated by TCRdb to between 2017 and 2020). About the study as a whole: A discovery cohort of roughly 100 patients, about 40 with Graves' ophthalmopathy and 55 to 65 with stable Graves' hyperthyroidism, was used to find distinguishing TCR V-J signatures. Whether ophthalmopathy could be predicted prospectively was tested in an independent validation cohort made up of approximately 19 hyperthyroidism patients plus 17 patients who later progressed to ophthalmopathy. For training and testing, the roughly 97 patients in the discovery cohort were randomly divided in a 7:3 ratio. In addition, the study compared T-cell repertoires in thyroid tissue and in blood from about six Graves' hyperthyroidism patients. Once sampling was done, hyperthyroidism patients were given methimazole at a starting dose of 30 mg daily, whereas ophthalmopathy patients were given high-dose intravenous methylprednisolone. The paper describes TCR Vbeta CDR3 sequencing of 140 or so peripheral blood samples, made up of some 40 ophthalmopathy patients, around 78 hyperthyroidism patients and roughly 17 progressor patients. General study outcomes and caveats: Sample size was not statistically predetermined, and blinding of investigators to group allocation was not performed. A model built on a 13 V-J signature distinguished ophthalmopathy from stable hyperthyroidism, reaching 87.88% sensitivity and approximately 83% specificity in cross-validation and 80%/75% in testing. Blood samples also contained most of the expanded thyroid clonotypes (frequency above 0.001), which suggests that blood repertoires may reflect thyroid immune responses. In validation, the model predicted progression to ophthalmopathy with over 60% sensitivity and 72% to 75% specificity, a median of roughly seven months before onset.

The TCR beta CDR3 regions were amplified from RNA transcripts. The first round of RT-PCR for the TCR CDR3 was performed with the HTBI primer set and the Qiagen OneStep RT-PCR kit. Libraries were constructed in a second round of multiplex PCR, after which size selection and purification were carried out. The libraries were sequenced on an Illumina HiSeq2000 using paired-end 100 bp reads. The study's own analysis went as follows. SOAPnuke was used to process the raw data, throwing out any read that contained adapters or uncalled bases, had a mean Phred below 15, or lacked an exact constant-primer or identifier match. COPE v1.2.5 was used to merge high-quality paired reads, and clonotypes were defined as unique nucleotide sequences. MiTCR v1.1 was used to align the clonotypes against IMGT TRBV, TRBD and TRBJ reference segments. The analysis included only V-J combinations with a frequency above 0.0001, which together covered over 98% of the repertoires. The TCS score was defined as F50 (clonal expansion) divided by E x V (chaos), with BLOSUM62-based TCRdist calculated between CDR3 peptides within each V-J. Welch's t-statistics and random forest reduced approximately 520 V-J features to around 14, which were used in a naive Bayes classifier (R e1071). The Morisita-Horn index was used to measure how similar the thyroid and blood repertoires were. The raw public data were reprocessed by TCRdb itself: fastp quality trimming at Q25, MiXCR clonotype calling, in-frame beta chains only. Identical CDR3 protein sequences are pooled into one entry, listed with their most common genes and DNA. For this entry, the V and J calls and clone size follow TCRdb and not the study's own pipeline. Recorded for this sample are hundreds of thousands of distinct CDR3 sequences; 45% of them occurred a single time. Less than 8.5% of the sample lies in the top ten.

Patients with uncontrolled infections, other autoimmune diseases, pregnancy or lactation were excluded. Diagnoses relied on clinical symptoms, serum thyroxine and TRAb, thyroid ultrasound and orbital computed tomography. Total RNA was extracted using Trizol reagent, and RNA quality was assessed on an Agilent 2100 Bioanalyzer. CDR1 and CDR2, looked up from the germline V gene, are SQVTM and ANQGSEA. V was cut back by 4 bases and J by 3 bases, leaving a gap of 22 bases between them. The CDR3 spans 16 residues, from the cysteine through the phenylalanine. The DNA shown is the 48-base CDR3, in frame from base 1. This clonotype was detected only a few times. It has no known antigen specificity. Base qualities are not at hand, and no much larger clone is one base apart.

Rearrangement joined TRBV29-1 to TRBJ2-7; TRBD2 is a weak D gene call, 6 bases matching. The source material was peripheral blood or thyroid tissue (not recorded which). The sequence came from an adult man with Graves' disease, either hyperthyroidism or ophthalmopathy (not recorded which). The sequenced DNA: TGCAGCGTTGGTGGCGGGGTGGGGAAGAGTATCTACGAGCAGTACTTC. Its amino acids are CSVGGGVGKSIYEQYF.